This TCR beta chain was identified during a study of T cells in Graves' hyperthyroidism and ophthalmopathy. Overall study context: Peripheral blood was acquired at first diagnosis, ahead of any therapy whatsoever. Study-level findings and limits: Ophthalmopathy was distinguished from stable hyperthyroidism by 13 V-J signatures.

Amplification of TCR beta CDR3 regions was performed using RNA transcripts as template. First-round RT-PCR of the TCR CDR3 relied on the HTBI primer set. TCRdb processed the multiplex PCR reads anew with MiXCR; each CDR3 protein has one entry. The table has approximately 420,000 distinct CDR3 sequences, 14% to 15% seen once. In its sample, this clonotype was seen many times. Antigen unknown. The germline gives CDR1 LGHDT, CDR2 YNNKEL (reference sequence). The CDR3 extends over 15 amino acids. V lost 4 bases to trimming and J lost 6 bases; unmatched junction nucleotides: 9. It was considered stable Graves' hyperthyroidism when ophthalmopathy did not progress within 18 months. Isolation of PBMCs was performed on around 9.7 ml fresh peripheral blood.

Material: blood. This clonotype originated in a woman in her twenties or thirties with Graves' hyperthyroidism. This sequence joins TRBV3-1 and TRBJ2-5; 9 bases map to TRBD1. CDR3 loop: CASSRGQGGAQTQYF. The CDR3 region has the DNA TGTGCCAGCAGCCGGGGACAGGGAGGTGCTCAGACCCAGTACTTC.